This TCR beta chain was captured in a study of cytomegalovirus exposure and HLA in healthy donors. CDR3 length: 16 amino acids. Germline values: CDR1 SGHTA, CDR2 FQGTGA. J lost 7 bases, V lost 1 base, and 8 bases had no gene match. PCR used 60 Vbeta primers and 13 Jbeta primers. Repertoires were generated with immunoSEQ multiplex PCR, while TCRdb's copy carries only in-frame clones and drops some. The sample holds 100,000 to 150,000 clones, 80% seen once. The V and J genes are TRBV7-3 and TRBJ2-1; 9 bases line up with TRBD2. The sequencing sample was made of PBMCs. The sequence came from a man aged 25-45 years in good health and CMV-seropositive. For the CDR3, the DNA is TGTGCCAGCAGCTTAATCATCGGCGGGGGGGTTAATGAGCAGTTCTTC. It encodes CASSLIIGGGVNEQFF.